One and the same sample provided the 30 T cell receptor beta chains below, sequenced in a study of T-cell reconstitution after alpha-beta-depleted transplantation in children. The authors prepared the TCRbeta library with unique molecular identifiers. TCRdb analysed the PCR reads with MiXCR anew, one entry per CDR3 protein. The sample shows about 510,000 distinct CDR3 sequences, roughly 11% of them seen only once. Here the sequenced sample was PBMCs, mostly from graft donor cells, taken 180 days after TCRalphabeta/CD19-depleted stem cell transplant. All receptors come from a female patient under 10 years old who had a stem cell transplant for aplastic anemia, so the T cells may come from the graft donor.

This clonotype has just a few counts. The rearrangement links TRBV10-2 to TRBJ2-1; 9 bases are shared with TRBD2. The V gene end was trimmed by 0 bases and the J gene end by 6 bases; junction bases not matched to a gene: 9. This CDR3 spans 17 amino acids. In germline, CDR1 is WSHSY, CDR2 SAAADI. This CDR3 reads CASSESVSSGKVNEQFF. The CDR3 DNA is TGCGCCAGCAGTGAGTCGGTGTCTAGCGGGAAGGTCAATGAGCAGTTCTTC.

This clonotype was observed a few times. V and J are TRBV11-2 and TRBJ1-2, with TRBD1 identical over 7 bases. Germline loops: CDR1 SGHAT, CDR2 FQNNGV. The CDR3 sequence is 13 residues long. V was clipped by 4 bases and J by 7 bases; unmatched bases: 6. Written as DNA, the CDR3 is TGTGCCAGCAGCTGGGACAGAATGAGTGGCTACACCTTC. It codes for CASSWDRMSGYTF.

The rearrangement joins TRBV28 to TRBJ2-7, with 7 bases lining up with TRBD1. Germline CDR1 is MDHEN and CDR2 is SYDVKM. The CDR3 length is 15 residues. With 6 bases clipped from V and 0 bases from J, the junction kept 8 bases outside the gene matches. Written as DNA, the CDR3 is TGTGCCAGCAGCCAGGGGGATCGGAGCTCCTACGAGCAGTACTTC. It yields the protein CASSQGDRSSYEQYF.

At least ten counts were recorded for this clonotype. This chain links TRBV20-1 with TRBJ2-1, with a tentative D call TRBD1 (5 bases). Trimming shortened V by 6 bases and J by 7 bases, and 10 bases separated the two germline ends. Germline values: CDR1 DFQATT, CDR2 SNEGSKA (reference sequence). The CDR3 extends over 11 amino acids. CDR3 DNA sequence: TGCAGTGCCAGGGCCCTGAATGAGCAGTTCTTC. This encodes CSARALNEQFF.

This clonotype was detected a few times. The chain combines TRBV20-1 with TRBJ2-1; the match to TRBD2 covers 13 bases. The CDR3 is 19 residues long. CDR1 DFQATT and CDR2 SNEGSKA come from the germline V gene (reference sequence). After removal of 6 bases from V and 2 bases from J, the junction contained 16 bases not matched to a gene. The CDR3 DNA is TGCAGTGCAAACTATGGACTAGCGGGGGCCCCGCTGACCTACAATGAGCAGTTCTTC. This translates into CSANYGLAGAPLTYNEQFF.

The rearrangement joins TRBV28 to TRBJ2-5; 8 nucleotides agree with TRBD1. Trimming took 10 bases from V and 9 from J; bases not matched to a gene: 13. The length of the CDR3 is 13 residues. CDR1 MDHEN and CDR2 SYDVKM come from the germline V gene. CDR3 sequence (DNA): TGTGCCACCAACCAACTGGACAGGGATGCCCAGTACTTC. Translation: CATNQLDRDAQYF.

The V gene is TRBV7-8, the J gene TRBJ1-1; TRBD1 might be the D (5 bases). Trimming cost V 4 bases and J 0 bases, with 21 bases left between them. Germline V gene lookup returns CDR1 SGHVS and CDR2 FQNEAQ. This CDR3 is built from 18 residues. CDR3 sequence (DNA): TGTGCCAGCAGCTCGCGGAAAGACCAGGGAGGGGTGAACACTGAAGCTTTCTTT. Translating it yields CASSSRKDQGGVNTEAFF.

The chain has TRBV10-3 and TRBJ2-6; 7 bases map to TRBD2. The J segment lost 3 bases and the V segment lost 2 bases, leaving 13 bases of the junction unmatched. This CDR3 comprises 19 residues. Germline loops: CDR1 ENHRY, CDR2 SYGVKD. The chain's CDR3 is CAISEPPGGMKNGANVLTF. As DNA, the CDR3 is TGTGCCATCAGTGAGCCCCCGGGGGGAATGAAAAATGGGGCCAACGTCCTGACTTTC.

This sequence joins TRBV5-5 and TRBJ1-5, with 7 bases lining up with TRBD1. J was trimmed by 4 bases and V by 3 bases; bases with no gene match: 16. This CDR3 is built from 18 residues. Germline V CDR1 and CDR2: SGHKS, YYEKEE (reference sequence). The CDR3 DNA follows: TGTGCCAGCAGCTCAATCCTCCGGGACAGAAATAGGAATCAGCCCCAGCATTTT. The encoded protein is CASSSILRDRNRNQPQHF.

This clonotype has a count of ten or more. J is TRBJ2-4 and V is TRBV28; D unresolved. V lost 2 bases and J lost 0, with 11 bases in between. Germline V gives CDR1 MDHEN, CDR2 SYDVKM. The CDR3 covers 16 residues. This chain's CDR3 is CASSLMRLLAKNIQYF. The CDR3 coding sequence is TGTGCCAGCAGTTTAATGAGGTTGCTAGCCAAAAACATTCAGTACTTC.

The chain has TRBV28 and TRBJ2-3; 9 nucleotides match TRBD1. The CDR3 loop spans 15 amino acids. After removal of 4 bases from V and 1 base from J, the junction contained 3 bases not matched to a gene. Germline loops: CDR1 MDHEN, CDR2 SYDVKM. CDR3 region: CASSWDRVGTDTQYF. The CDR3 coding sequence is TGTGCCAGCAGTTGGGACAGGGTTGGCACAGATACGCAGTATTTT. Looking up the rest from reference TRBV28 and TRBJ2-3 gives the full variable domain: DVKVTQSSRYLVKRTGEKVFLECVQDMDHENMFWYRQDPGLGLRLIYFSYDVKMKEKGDIPEGYSVSREKKERFSLILESASTNQTSMYLCASSWDRVGTDTQYFGPGTRLTVL.

This chain links TRBV20-1 with TRBJ2-3; the match to TRBD2 covers 8 bases. Germline CDR1 reads DFQATT; CDR2 reads SNEGSKA (reference sequence). This CDR3 contains 15 residues. V dropped 3 bases and J dropped 4; count of bases not matched to a gene: 9. The CDR3 coding sequence is TGCAGTGCTAGCCTCCCGGCGGGGGGCCCAGATACGCAGTATTTT. This sequence encodes CSASLPAGGPDTQYF.

This clonotype occurred many times. The V and J genes are TRBV6-5 and TRBJ1-1; no definite D call. This CDR3 contains 15 residues. The germline V gene encodes CDR1 MNHEY and CDR2 SVGAGI. Deletions cut 0 bases from V and 0 bases from J, with 8 bases between. The DNA of the CDR3 is TGTGCCAGCAGTTACTCGCCGCAGATGAACACTGAAGCTTTCTTT. It specifies CASSYSPQMNTEAFF.

The chain is built from TRBV28 and TRBJ2-3; TRBD2 agrees at 8 bases. The germline V gene encodes CDR1 MDHEN and CDR2 SYDVKM. CDR3 size: 17 residues. V lost 2 bases to trimming and J lost 2 bases; unmatched junction nucleotides: 9. The CDR3 region is CASSLLGVAGNTDTQYF. For the CDR3, the DNA is TGTGCCAGCAGTTTACTCGGGGTAGCGGGAAACACAGATACGCAGTATTTT.

A few counts support this clonotype. The V call is TRBV15, the J call TRBJ2-7; weak D call: TRBD2 (6 bases). Germline V gene sequence: CDR1 LNHNV, CDR2 YYDKDF (reference sequence). V lost 2 bases to trimming and J lost 4 bases, with 9 bases between them. The CDR3 spans 13 residues. CDR3 nucleotide sequence: TGTGCCACCAGCAGAAGACTAGTTTACGAGCAGTACTTC. Translated: CATSRRLVYEQYF.

The J gene is TRBJ1-2, the V gene TRBV6-5; 7 bases are shared with TRBD1. This CDR3 spans 14 amino acids. The germline CDR1 and CDR2 sequences are MNHEY and SVGAGI. Trimming took 2 bases from V and 8 from J; bases not matched to a gene: 8. Here the CDR3 reads CASSYGDRARGYTF. The CDR3 region has the DNA TGTGCCAGCAGTTACGGCGACAGGGCTCGGGGCTACACCTTC.

The rearrangement uses TRBV28 and TRBJ1-1; D is undetermined. There are 13 residues in the CDR3. CDR1 and CDR2 from the germline V gene are MDHEN and SYDVKM. Trimming cost V 0 bases and J 4 bases, with 6 bases left between them. This CDR3 is CASSLWGSTEAFF. As DNA, the CDR3 is TGTGCCAGCAGTTTATGGGGCTCCACTGAAGCTTTCTTT.

This clonotype has a handful of counts. V and J are TRBV4-3 and TRBJ2-7, with D tentatively TRBD2 (6 bases). The CDR3 is 16 amino acids. V was cut by 0 bases and J by 0 bases, with 12 bases left in between. The germline gives CDR1 LGHNA, CDR2 YSLEER. CDR3 sequence reads: CASSQDSGESSYEQYV. CDR3 coding DNA: TGCGCCAGCAGCCAAGATTCGGGGGAGAGCTCCTACGAGCAGTACGTC.

This clonotype was seen a single time. The chain employs TRBV6-5 and TRBJ2-7; D might be TRBD2 (6 bases). Per the germline V gene, CDR1 is MNHEY and CDR2 is SVGAGI. The CDR3 extends over 15 amino acids. The V end lost 1 base, the J end lost 0 bases, and 10 bases lay between the germline ends. As DNA, the CDR3 is TGTGCCAGCAGTTACTACCCCGGGAGCTCCTACGAGCAGTACTTC. Translation: CASSYYPGSSYEQYF.

This clonotype was observed a handful of times. J is TRBJ2-4 and V is TRBV28, with D maybe TRBD1 (5 bases). The CDR3 loop spans 16 amino acids. From germline, CDR1 is MDHEN and CDR2 SYDVKM. Trimming took off 2 bases at V and 1 base at J, with 12 bases between the two ends. This CDR3 is CASSLGDSLAKNIQYF. For the CDR3, the DNA is TGTGCCAGCAGTTTAGGCGACAGTCTTGCCAAAAACATTCAGTACTTC.

This chain's CDR3 is CASSQVTSGRLGEQFF. The DNA of the CDR3 is TGTGCCAGCAGCCAGGTGACTAGCGGGAGATTGGGTGAGCAGTTCTTC. The chain has TRBV3-1 and TRBJ2-1, with 12 bases aligning to TRBD2. V was clipped by 3 bases and J by 9 bases; unmatched bases: 9. From germline, CDR1 is LGHDT and CDR2 YNNKEL (reference sequence). The CDR3 is 16 amino acids.

The table lists this clonotype with a few counts. The V and J genes are TRBV20-1 and TRBJ2-1; either TRBD1 or TRBD2 may fit D (5 bases each). Between the trimmed V and J ends, which lost 3 bases and 7 bases, there was a span of 13 bases. Germline V gene sequence: CDR1 DFQATT, CDR2 SNEGSKA (reference sequence). The CDR3 is 13 amino acids. CDR3 loop: CSASRGSANEQFF. For the CDR3, the DNA is TGCAGTGCTAGCCGGGGCAGCGCTAATGAGCAGTTCTTC.

The rearrangement links TRBV5-1 to TRBJ2-7; 10 nucleotides match TRBD1. Germline V lookup: CDR1 SGHRS, CDR2 YFSETQ. Trimming at V came to 5 bases and at J to 3 bases, leaving 5 bases not matched to a gene. The length of the CDR3 is 14 residues. The DNA of the CDR3 is TGCGCCAGCAGGGAAGGACAGGGGGGCTACGAGCAGTACTTC. Translation: CASREGQGGYEQYF.

This clonotype was seen only a few times. The chain carries TRBV4-1 and TRBJ1-4; a possible D gene is TRBD1 (5 bases). The length of the CDR3 is 15 residues. Germline CDR1 reads MGHRA; CDR2 reads YSYEKL. V was trimmed by 1 base and J by 4 bases, leaving 10 bases between them. The CDR3 bases are TGCGCCAGCAGCCAAGTAACAGGATTTAATGAAAAACTGTTTTTT. Its protein product is CASSQVTGFNEKLFF.

The chain combines TRBV6-2 or TRBV6-3 with TRBJ2-2; D unresolved. V lost 6 bases, J lost 5 bases, and 10 bases lay in between. Per germline, CDR1 MNHEY and CDR2 SVGEGT. This CDR3 has 13 amino acids. The CDR3 DNA follows: TGTGCCAGCAGCATTATAAGGACCGGGGAGCTGTTTTTT. Translation gives CASSIIRTGELFF.

This chain links TRBV11-3 with TRBJ2-1, with D uncertain. The CDR3 has 16 residues. CDR1 and CDR2 (germline): SGHNT, YENEEA. V was trimmed by 4 bases and J by 0 bases, leaving 13 bases between them. CDR3 coding DNA: TGTGCCAGCAGCTCCACCGCTGGCGGCTCCTACAATGAGCAGTTCTTC. This sequence encodes CASSSTAGGSYNEQFF.

The chain couples TRBV6-5 to TRBJ2-7, with a possible D match to TRBD1 (5 bases). Germline V gives CDR1 MNHEY, CDR2 SVGAGI. The V end was cut by 4 bases, the J end by 7 bases, with 17 bases between. The length of the CDR3 is 14 residues. The chain's CDR3 is CASSSPERGGEQYV. The DNA of the CDR3 is TGTGCCAGCAGTTCCCCCGAAAGGGGTGGTGAGCAGTACGTC.

The sample holds a few counts of this clonotype. The chain carries TRBV4-2 and TRBJ2-3; 8 bases map to TRBD2. CDR3 size: 15 residues. Germline CDR1 is LGHNA and CDR2 is YNFKEQ. V was pared by 7 bases and J by 5 bases, with 11 bases of the junction left unmatched. The CDR3: CASNTREGPVDTQYF. The DNA for the CDR3 is TGTGCCAGCAACACTCGGGAGGGCCCGGTAGATACGCAGTATTTT.

The chain uses TRBV5-4 and TRBJ2-7, with 9 bases fitting TRBD1. J lost 1 base, V lost 4 bases, and 9 bases had no gene match. Per germline, CDR1 SGHNT and CDR2 YYREEE (reference sequence). There are 16 residues in the CDR3. The CDR3 here is CASSVKTGGKSYEQYV. The DNA for the CDR3 is TGTGCCAGCAGCGTCAAAACAGGGGGCAAATCCTACGAGCAGTACGTC.

This clonotype was seen a few times. This chain links TRBV20-1 with TRBJ2-7; 7 bases map to TRBD2. The CDR3 runs to 13 residues. Germline trimming cut 7 bases from V and 0 bases from J; bases unmatched to any gene: 6. Germline V gives CDR1 DFQATT, CDR2 SNEGSKA (reference sequence). This chain's CDR3 is CSGERGSSYEQYF. CDR3 in DNA: TGCAGTGGGGAGCGCGGGAGCTCCTACGAGCAGTACTTC.